This T cell receptor (beta chain) emerged from a study of blood T cell repertoires in COVID-19. Overall study context: Nucleic acid was either cDNA or gDNA, and it came from T cells, B-cell-depleted T cells, or PBMCs.

Per the original methods: Counts of nucleated cells, estimated from reference gene primer amplification, were obtained. Some clones are missing from TCRdb's copy, which holds only in-frame ones; the method was immunoSEQ multiplex PCR. V and J calls and clone size are those listed in that table; D and trimming were worked out from the DNA. Here the sample spans 150,000 to 180,000 clones, approximately 80% being singletons. The CDR3 length is 15 residues. Germline V gene lookup returns CDR1 WNHNN and CDR2 SYGVQD (reference sequence). The V gene end was trimmed by 0 bases and the J gene end by 4 bases; junction bases not matched to a gene: 4.

The chain is built from TRBV10-1 and TRBJ2-5, with TRBD2 matching over 8 bases. The receptor was derived from a woman in her fifties or sixties with acute or convalescent COVID-19. The sequencing sample was made of peripheral blood. The CDR3 bases are TGCGCCAGCAGTGAGTCTATCCTAGCGGGAGAGACCCAGTACTTC. It translates to CASSESILAGETQYF.